Detailed here is one T cell receptor (beta chain). As processed by the authors: Estimated nucleated cell counts came from reference gene primer amplification. Assay used: immunoSEQ multiplex PCR; TCRdb lists only in-frame clones, some missing. V and J calls and clone size are as listed in that table; D and trimming were resolved from the DNA. The sample lists about 97,000 clones; around four fifths were seen once. The sample belongs to a study of blood T cell repertoires in COVID-19. Looking at the study overall: PBMCs, B-cell-depleted T cells, or T cells were the source of the cDNA or gDNA that made up the material.

The CDR3 is 12 amino acids. V gave up 6 bases and J gave up 7 bases, with 12 bases separating them. CDR1 is MNHEY and CDR2 is SVGEGT in the germline V gene. The chain combines TRBV6-2 or TRBV6-3 with TRBJ1-2; unclear D gene. The material sequenced was peripheral blood. This receptor was obtained from a man aged 70-80 years with acute or convalescent COVID-19. CDR3 nucleotide sequence: TGTGCCAGCAGACCTGAAATACTTGGCTACACCTTC. Protein: CASRPEILGYTF.